One T cell receptor beta chain is described in this entry. MiXCR was run by TCRdb on the RACE reads, yielding one entry per CDR3 protein. The sample holds 70,000 to 95,000 distinct CDR3 sequences, 6.6% seen once. CDR3 size: 14 residues. V was clipped by 0 bases and J by 10 bases, with 15 bases between them. The germline gives CDR1 SGHRS, CDR2 YFSETQ. These data originate in a study of human T cells and chemical hapten exposure. Study information: 0.01% DPC was applied to the upper back in patch tests, which were read at 6 days.

Documented time point: patch test 2, 6 weeks after DPC sensitization. The treatment: therapeutic diphenylcyclopropenone sensitization with weekly scalp DPC. Blood sampling preceded each patch test application. Non-pregnant alopecia patients aged 18 to 70, suitable for DPC therapy. V gene TRBV5-1 combines with J gene TRBJ2-3, with a possible D match to TRBD1 (5 bases). The specimen was whole blood, collected in connection with sensitization to the hapten diphenylcyclopropenone (DPC). This sequence was found in a woman in her twenties or thirties with alopecia areata. Some clones in this sample may be carry-over from other donors' samples. The CDR3: CASSLEQAFRAQYF. The CDR3 DNA reads TGCGCCAGCAGCTTGGAACAGGCGTTTAGAGCGCAGTATTTT.